This T cell receptor (beta chain) is from a study of blood T cell repertoires in COVID-19. Overall study context: The analysed material was cDNA or gDNA that came from T cells, B-cell-depleted T cells, or PBMCs.

Sequencing used immunoSEQ multiplex PCR; TCRdb keeps in-frame clones, though not all of them. The sample holds about 220,000 clones; more than 65% are singletons and the top ten take roughly 2.4%. The CDR3 has 16 residues. J was trimmed by 1 base and V by 4 bases; bases with no gene match: 8. The germline CDR1 and CDR2 sequences are SGHRS and YFSETQ. The clonotype was recovered from a woman aged 60-70 years with acute or convalescent COVID-19. This chain uses TRBV5-1 with TRBJ2-5; the match to TRBD1 covers 9 bases. What was sequenced was peripheral blood. CDR3 sequence reads: CASSPLGQGIQETQYF. In DNA, the CDR3 is TGCGCCAGCAGCCCACTGGGACAGGGAATCCAAGAGACCCAGTACTTC. Variable domain in full (rest from reference TRBV5-1 and TRBJ2-5): KAGVTQTPRYLIKTRGQQVTLSCSPISGHRSVSWYQQTPGQGLQFLFEYFSETQRNKGNFPGRFSGRQFSNSRSEMNVSTLELGDSALYLCASSPLGQGIQETQYFGPGTRLLVL.